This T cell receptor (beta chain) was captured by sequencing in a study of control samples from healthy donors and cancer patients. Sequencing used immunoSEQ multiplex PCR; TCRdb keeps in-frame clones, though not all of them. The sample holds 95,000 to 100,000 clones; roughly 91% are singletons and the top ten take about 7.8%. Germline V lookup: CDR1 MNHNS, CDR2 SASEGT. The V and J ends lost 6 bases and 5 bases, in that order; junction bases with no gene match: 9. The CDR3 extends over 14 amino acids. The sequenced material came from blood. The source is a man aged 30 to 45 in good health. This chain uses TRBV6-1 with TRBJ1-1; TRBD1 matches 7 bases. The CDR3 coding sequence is TGTGCCAGCAGCACCAGGGGGGATGTGACTGAAGCTTTCTTT. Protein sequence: CASSTRGDVTEAFF.